This T cell receptor beta chain originates from a study of T cells in Graves' hyperthyroidism and ophthalmopathy. General study points: Blood held most thyroid clonotypes expanded above 0.001 frequency. Stable hyperthyroidism and ophthalmopathy were separated using 13 V-J signatures.

Worth noting for this clonotype: The antigen remains undetermined.

The investigators amplified TCR beta CDR3 regions from RNA transcripts. HTBI primers were employed in a first-round RT-PCR of the TCR CDR3. TCRdb re-called the multiplex PCR reads through MiXCR, storing one row per CDR3 protein. The sample gives 480,000 or so distinct CDR3 sequences, over 35% of which show up once; about 40% is in the top ten. The CDR3 loop spans 14 amino acids. V was pared by 3 bases and J by 2 bases, with 14 bases between. Germline V gives CDR1 DFQATT, CDR2 SNEGSKA (reference sequence). This receptor was taken from an adult woman with Graves' disease, either hyperthyroidism or ophthalmopathy (not recorded which). Specimen: peripheral blood or thyroid tissue (not recorded which). The genes are TRBV20-1 and TRBJ2-7, with a weak D call TRBD2 (6 bases). Here the CDR3 reads CSASGIGSTYEQYF. DNA of the CDR3: TGCAGTGCTAGCGGAATCGGGAGTACCTACGAGCAGTACTTC.